A single sample is the source of the 32 T cell receptor beta chains below, sequenced in a study of shared T cell receptors in the human thymus. Repertoires were generated with immunoSEQ multiplex PCR, while TCRdb's copy carries only in-frame clones and drops some. The sample yields about 380,000 clones, roughly 94% seen once. The sequencing input was thymocytes. These receptors all stem from a human donor.

The V gene is TRBV7-2, the J gene TRBJ1-2; 7 nucleotides match TRBD1. V shed 5 bases and J 5 bases; nucleotides not matched to a gene: 14. This CDR3 is 16 amino acids long. Germline V CDR1 and CDR2: SGHTA, FQGNSA. The CDR3 DNA reads TGTGCCAGCAGCCGCATACTCGAGGGGGCAGGATATGGCTACACCTTC. It yields the protein CASSRILEGAGYGYTF. Full variable domain (outside the CDR3, taken from reference TRBV7-2 and TRBJ1-2): GAGVSQSPSNKVTEKGKDVELRCDPISGHTALYWYRQSLGQGLEFLIYFQGNSAPDKSGLPSDRFSAERTGGSVSTLTIQRTQQEDSAVYLCASSRILEGAGYGYTFGSGTRLTVV.

A single count supports this clone. This chain uses TRBV4-2 with TRBJ1-4; TRBD1 agrees at 11 bases. This CDR3 has 16 amino acids. V shed 2 bases and J 6 bases; nucleotides not matched to a gene: 5. Germline CDR1 and CDR2: LGHNA and YNFKEQ. This chain's CDR3 is CASSQPGQGADEKLFF. The CDR3 nucleotides are TGTGCCAGCAGCCAACCCGGACAGGGGGCGGATGAAAAACTGTTTTTT.

The V and J genes are TRBV7-9 and TRBJ2-2; 9 nucleotides align to TRBD1. J gave up 4 bases and V 4 bases, and 1 base lay outside the gene matches. This CDR3 has 14 residues. In germline, CDR1 is SEHNR, CDR2 FQNEAQ (reference sequence). DNA of the CDR3: TGTGCCAGCAGCTCGGACAGGGGCACCGGGGAGCTGTTTTTT. This codes for CASSSDRGTGELFF.

This rearrangement joins TRBV5-1 to TRBJ1-1; 8 nucleotides align to TRBD1. V shed 2 bases and J 0 bases; nucleotides not matched to a gene: 9. Germline CDR1 reads SGHRS; CDR2 reads YFSETQ. The CDR3 runs to 17 residues. The DNA for the CDR3 is TGCGCCAGCAGCTTAGGGACAGGCTTCATTATGAACACTGAAGCTTTCTTT. Translation: CASSLGTGFIMNTEAFF.

The rearrangement links TRBV5-8 to TRBJ2-7; D uncertain. CDR3 length equals 10 residues. V was shortened by 4 bases and J by 12 bases, with 11 bases between the two germline ends. Germline loops: CDR1 SGHTS, CDR2 YDEGEE. For the CDR3, the DNA is TGTGCCAGCAGCCGTGTGTGGCGGTACTTC. This encodes CASSRVWRYF. Supplemented by reference TRBV5-8 and TRBJ2-7, the full variable domain reads EAGVTQSPTHLIKTRGQQATLRCSPISGHTSVYWYQQALGLGLQFLLWYDEGEERNRGNFPPRFSGRQFPNYSSELNVNALELEDSALYLCASSRVWRYFGPGTRLTVT.

The chain employs TRBV4-1 and TRBJ2-1; 11 positions agree with TRBD2. Trimming took 1 base from V and 5 from J; bases not matched to a gene: 16. Germline CDR1 is MGHRA and CDR2 is YSYEKL. There are 20 residues in the CDR3. The CDR3, as DNA: TGCGCCAGCAGCCAAGCAGCGAGACTAGCGGGGTCGAGAGGGGACAATGAGCAGTTCTTC. It specifies CASSQAARLAGSRGDNEQFF.

The chain links TRBV5-5 to TRBJ2-1; TRBD2 matches at 7 bases. The trim removed 1 base at V and 0 bases at J, leaving 13 bases unmatched. The CDR3 runs 19 residues. Per the germline V gene, CDR1 is SGHKS and CDR2 is YYEKEE (reference sequence). The DNA for the CDR3 is TGTGCCAGCAGCTTGCGGGCGGGAGAGATCAAAAGCTCCTACAATGAGCAGTTCTTC. This translates into CASSLRAGEIKSSYNEQFF.

The chain uses TRBV27 and TRBJ2-1; D tentatively reads TRBD1 or TRBD2 (5 bases each). V lost 0 bases to trimming and J lost 5 bases, with 11 bases between them. The germline V gene has CDR1 MNHEY and CDR2 SMNVEV (reference sequence). The CDR3 sequence is 15 residues long. As DNA, the CDR3 is TGTGCCAGCAGTTTATCACGGGACCCCCACAATGAGCAGTTCTTC. Its protein is CASSLSRDPHNEQFF.

As to this clone: One end of the junction varies from germline; a read error may be responsible. This chain joins TRBV7-7 and TRBJ2-2; 13 nucleotides line up with TRBD2. Germline V gives CDR1 SSHAT, CDR2 FNYEAQ (reference sequence). This CDR3 comprises 18 residues. CDR3 sequence reads: CASSGIPTSGRDTGELFF. The DNA of the CDR3 is TGTGCTAGCAGCGGTATACCTACTAGCGGGAGGGACACCGGGGAGCTGTTTTTT.

In this sample, this clone turned up once. This chain connects TRBV4-2 to TRBJ1-1; D gene ambiguous. The V and J ends lost 0 bases and 1 base respectively, with 12 bases between them. CDR1 is LGHNA and CDR2 is YNFKEQ in the germline V gene. This CDR3 has 16 amino acids. CDR3 region: CASSQELVRENTEAFF. CDR3 coding DNA: TGTGCCAGCAGCCAAGAACTCGTACGGGAGAACACTGAAGCTTTCTTT.

V is TRBV6-6 and J is TRBJ1-5; TRBD1 matches 8 bases. Losses at the gene ends were 6 bases for V and 6 bases for J; bases not matched to a gene: 10. Germline CDR1 is MNHNY and CDR2 is SVGAGI (reference sequence). The length of the CDR3 is 15 residues. Here the CDR3 DNA reads TGTGCCAGCAGAACCGGGACAGGAGTTGGTCAGCCCCAGCATTTT. Its translation is CASRTGTGVGQPQHF.

CDR3 residues: CASSPLGTSYEQYF. Here the CDR3 DNA reads TGTGCCAGTAGTCCGCTAGGGACGTCTTACGAGCAGTACTTC. The chain couples TRBV19 to TRBJ2-7; D may match TRBD1 or TRBD2 (5 bases each). This CDR3 has 14 amino acids. Germline CDR1 LNHDA, CDR2 SQIVND (reference sequence). The germline V and J ends were trimmed by 5 bases and 4 bases, with 15 bases remaining between them.

The chain employs TRBV18 and TRBJ2-2, with 8 bases matching TRBD2. With V trimmed by 4 bases and J by 6 bases, 10 bases remained unmatched. The germline V gene has CDR1 KGHSH and CDR2 LQKENI. The CDR3 has 16 residues. CDR3 residues: CASSHGPGGPPGELFF. The CDR3 DNA reads as TGTGCCAGCTCACACGGACCGGGAGGGCCTCCCGGGGAGCTGTTTTTT.

The chain carries TRBV4-1 and TRBJ2-3; possible D gene TRBD2, 6 bases. The CDR3 runs to 16 residues. V shed 1 base and J shed 4 bases, with 15 bases lying between them. The germline gives CDR1 MGHRA, CDR2 YSYEKL. CDR3 coding DNA: TGCGCCAGCAGCCAAGTCCCTAGCGAGCGTCCAGATACGCAGTATTTT. This sequence encodes CASSQVPSERPDTQYF.

The V call is TRBV27, the J call TRBJ2-3; unclear D gene. This CDR3 comprises 14 residues. Germline V gene lookup returns CDR1 MNHEY and CDR2 SMNVEV (reference sequence). The V end lost 5 bases, the J end lost 2 bases, and 11 bases lay between the germline ends. The CDR3 coding sequence is TGTGCCAGCAGTCCACTCCTAATCACAGATACGCAGTATTTT. Its translation: CASSPLLITDTQYF.

This clone was found a few times. This chain links TRBV27 with TRBJ1-1; maybe TRBD1 (5 bases). The V end lost 5 bases, the J end lost 7 bases, and 11 bases lay between the germline ends. The germline V gene has CDR1 MNHEY and CDR2 SMNVEV (reference sequence). The CDR3 consists of 12 residues. DNA of the CDR3: TGTGCCAGCAGTAGGGGCGGGGATGAAGCTTTCTTT. It is translated as CASSRGGDEAFF.

The chain combines TRBV30 with TRBJ2-1; the match to TRBD2 covers 10 bases. The trim removed 1 base at V and 7 bases at J, leaving 4 bases unmatched. The CDR3 contains 14 residues. CDR1 is GTSNPN and CDR2 is SVGIG in the germline V gene (reference sequence). Written as DNA, the CDR3 is TGTGCCTGGAGTGCTAGCGGGAGATTGAATGAGCAGTTCTTC. Its protein is CAWSASGRLNEQFF.

The genes are TRBV5-6 and TRBJ2-7; D gene unclear. This CDR3 comprises 14 residues. Germline CDR1 SGHDT, CDR2 YYEEEE. Trimming shortened V by 0 bases and J by 2 bases, and 9 bases separated the two germline ends. DNA of the CDR3: TGTGCCAGCAGCTTGGCACTCTCCCCCTACGAGCAGTACTTC. Protein product: CASSLALSPYEQYF.

The chain links TRBV9 to TRBJ2-1; D is ambiguous. Germline CDR1 and CDR2: SGDLS and YYNGEE. V was clipped by 3 bases and J by 8 bases, with 9 bases between them. The CDR3 loop spans 12 amino acids. The CDR3 sequence is CASSARSHEQFF. DNA of the CDR3: TGTGCCAGCAGCGCCCGTTCTCATGAGCAGTTCTTC.

The table lists this clone with a count of one. V usage is TRBV10-3 and J usage is TRBJ2-3, with TRBD2 identical over 9 bases. CDR3 size: 18 residues. J was trimmed by 6 bases and V by 3 bases; bases with no gene match: 16. Germline V gene data show CDR1 as ENHRY and CDR2 as SYGVKD. Here the CDR3 DNA reads TGTGCCATCAGTGATGCTTGGCGGGAGGGACTATTGCAGGATACGCAGTATTTT. It is translated as CAISDAWREGLLQDTQYF.

This clone has just a few counts. This sequence joins TRBV18 and TRBJ2-2; D remains unclear. The V gene lost 1 base and the J gene lost 5 bases, with 11 bases spanning the gap. Germline-derived CDR1 and CDR2 are KGHSH and LQKENI. The CDR3 contains 15 residues. The CDR3 region is CASSPQVASTGELFF. The CDR3 region has the DNA TGTGCCAGCTCACCACAAGTCGCCAGTACCGGGGAGCTGTTTTTT.

The genes are TRBV27 and TRBJ2-4; D may correspond to TRBD1 or TRBD2 (6 bases each). The CDR3 contains 14 residues. V was trimmed by 9 bases and J by 6 bases, leaving 18 bases between them. Per the germline V gene, CDR1 is MNHEY and CDR2 is SMNVEV (reference sequence). This chain's CDR3 is CASGEGGLINIQYF. Written as DNA, the CDR3 is TGTGCCAGTGGCGAAGGGGGGCTCATAAACATTCAGTACTTC.

In its sample, this clone was seen once. The chain links TRBV7-2 to TRBJ1-5; D perhaps matches TRBD1 (6 bases). The CDR3 sequence is 13 residues long. V shed 1 base and J shed 8 bases, with 9 bases lying between them. CDR1 is SGHTA and CDR2 is FQGNSA in the germline V gene. This chain's CDR3 is CASSLEGVKPQHF. CDR3 nucleotides: TGTGCCAGCAGCTTAGAGGGGGTCAAGCCCCAGCATTTT.

The gene calls are TRBV9 and TRBJ2-5, with TRBD2 matching 7 bases. Trimming cost V 0 bases and J 0 bases; bases outside gene matches: 5. This CDR3 spans 16 amino acids. Per germline, CDR1 SGDLS and CDR2 YYNGEE. The CDR3 is CASSVASGEYQETQYF. In DNA form, the CDR3 reads TGTGCCAGCAGCGTAGCGAGCGGGGAGTACCAAGAGACCCAGTACTTC.

The chain uses TRBV25-1 and TRBJ2-1; 7 positions match TRBD1. The CDR3 has 18 amino acids. Trimming cost V 4 bases and J 0 bases; bases outside gene matches: 12. Germline values: CDR1 MGHDK, CDR2 SYGVNS. CDR3 nucleotide sequence: TGTGCCAGCAGTGTAAACACAGGGGATCCAAGCTCCTACAATGAGCAGTTCTTC. This sequence encodes CASSVNTGDPSSYNEQFF.

The chain recombines TRBV5-1 with TRBJ2-1; TRBD2 matches at 8 bases. Germline V gene sequence: CDR1 SGHRS, CDR2 YFSETQ. Losses at the gene ends were 0 bases for V and 6 bases for J; bases not matched to a gene: 8. CDR3 length equals 16 residues. The CDR3 here is CASSLAVREVPNEQFF. The CDR3 DNA is TGCGCCAGCAGCTTGGCAGTGCGGGAGGTCCCCAATGAGCAGTTCTTC. The entire variable domain, with the rest obtained from reference TRBV5-1 and TRBJ2-1, is as follows: KAGVTQTPRYLIKTRGQQVTLSCSPISGHRSVSWYQQTPGQGLQFLFEYFSETQRNKGNFPGRFSGRQFSNSRSEMNVSTLELGDSALYLCASSLAVREVPNEQFFGPGTRLTVL.

The chain employs TRBV19 and TRBJ2-3; the D is unclear. The V and J ends lost 4 bases and 2 bases respectively, with 13 bases between them. Germline CDR1 LNHDA, CDR2 SQIVND (reference sequence). This CDR3 is 15 amino acids long. The CDR3 here is CASSTPSDATDTQYF. The CDR3, as DNA: TGTGCCAGTAGTACCCCCTCGGACGCCACAGATACGCAGTATTTT.

The gene calls are TRBV6-1 and TRBJ2-7; a weak D match, TRBD1 (5 bases). Trimming left V 8 bases short and J 6 bases short, with 17 bases between. CDR1 is MNHNS, CDR2 SASEGT, per germline. The CDR3 loop spans 13 amino acids. The CDR3, as DNA: TGTGCCAGCCGGGCTGGCAGGGTTGGCGAGCAGTACTTC. Translated, it gives CASRAGRVGEQYF.

The chain joins TRBV6-5 to TRBJ1-2; no clear D. Germline-derived CDR1 and CDR2 are MNHEY and SVGAGI. Trimming took 5 bases from V and 0 from J, leaving 10 bases between them. The CDR3 extends over 14 amino acids. The CDR3, as DNA: TGTGCCAGCAGTGCAGGAGGTTCTAACTATGGCTACACCTTC. It specifies CASSAGGSNYGYTF.

The chain carries TRBV2 and TRBJ2-1; D ambiguous. V was trimmed by 4 bases and J by 4 bases, leaving 8 bases between them. Germline V lookup: CDR1 SNHLY, CDR2 FYNNEI. The CDR3 length is 13 residues. The CDR3 reads CASSVGRYNEQFF. The CDR3 nucleotides read TGTGCCAGCAGTGTTGGACGGTACAATGAGCAGTTCTTC.

This rearrangement joins TRBV4-3 to TRBJ2-3; 13 bases agree with TRBD2. The trim removed 2 bases at V and 0 bases at J, leaving 11 bases unmatched. The germline V gene encodes CDR1 LGHNA and CDR2 YSLEER. The CDR3 contains 20 residues. The CDR3: CASSQTSGRVLGDSTDTQYF. CDR3 in DNA: TGCGCCAGCAGCCAAACTAGCGGGAGGGTTTTGGGGGATAGCACAGATACGCAGTATTTT.

The rearrangement joins TRBV29-1 to TRBJ2-2; possibly TRBD2 for D (6 bases). Looked up from germline, CDR1 is SQVTM and CDR2 is ANQGSEA. The ends were cut back, 7 bases at V and 6 bases at J, with 18 bases in the middle. The length of the CDR3 is 14 residues. The CDR3 region is CSAGGPEDPGELFF. CDR3 nucleotide sequence: TGCAGCGCCGGGGGTCCTGAAGATCCCGGGGAGCTGTTTTTT.